The 27 T cell receptor beta chains below all came from one sample that was sequenced in a study of identical twins. MiXCR was run by TCRdb on the 5' RACE reads, yielding one entry per CDR3 protein. The sample holds 1.5 million to 2 million distinct CDR3 sequences, less than 35% seen once. The sample comprised cord blood. The receptors derive from a newborn girl in good health.

The chain carries TRBV20-1 and TRBJ2-1, with TRBD1 matching over 7 bases. This CDR3 spans 12 amino acids. Germline V lookup: CDR1 DFQATT, CDR2 SNEGSKA (reference sequence). V was clipped by 5 bases and J by 6 bases; unmatched bases: 4. CDR3 sequence (DNA): TGCAGTGCTTCCCCAGGGGGCAATGAGCAGTTCTTC. This codes for CSASPGGNEQFF.

The chain links TRBV28 to TRBJ2-1, with TRBD2 identical over 13 bases. Germline CDR1 and CDR2: MDHEN and SYDVKM. Trimming cost V 5 bases and J 7 bases; bases outside gene matches: 8. The CDR3 runs 16 residues. The CDR3: CASSVDGLAGVNEQFF. CDR3 sequence (DNA): TGTGCCAGCAGTGTAGACGGACTAGCGGGAGTTAATGAGCAGTTCTTC.

This clonotype was counted at least ten times. The chain carries TRBV5-1 and TRBJ2-1, with 9 bases lining up with TRBD1. Germline CDR1 SGHRS, CDR2 YFSETQ. The CDR3 is made up of 14 amino acids. V dropped 3 bases and J dropped 3; count of bases not matched to a gene: 1. The CDR3 DNA sequence: TGCGCCAGCAGCTGGGGACAGGGCTACAATGAGCAGTTCTTC. Residues: CASSWGQGYNEQFF.

This clonotype occurred a few times. The genes are TRBV5-6 and TRBJ2-7; the D gene is possibly TRBD1 (6 bases). V was cut by 3 bases and J by 2 bases, with 15 bases left in between. The CDR3 runs 15 residues. Germline V gene lookup returns CDR1 SGHDT and CDR2 YYEEEE. CDR3 amino acids: CASSYWTDLPYEQYF. DNA for the CDR3: TGTGCCAGCAGCTATTGGACAGACCTCCCCTACGAGCAGTACTTC. The full variable domain, completed using reference TRBV5-6 and TRBJ2-7, is DAGVTQSPTHLIKTRGQQVTLRCSPKSGHDTVSWYQQALGQGPQFIFQYYEEEERQRGNFPDRFSGHQFPNYSSELNVNALLLGDSALYLCASSYWTDLPYEQYFGPGTRLTVT.

The sample holds many counts of this clonotype. This sequence joins TRBV28 and TRBJ2-4, with D unclear. CDR1 and CDR2 from the germline V gene are MDHEN and SYDVKM. The CDR3 runs to 16 residues. V was cut by 10 bases and J by 2 bases, with 21 bases left in between. CDR3 in DNA: TGTGCCACCAGCTTGGTGCGACACGCGTCCAAAAACATTCAGTACTTC. This codes for CATSLVRHASKNIQYF.

V usage is TRBV20-1 and J usage is TRBJ2-1; 8 positions agree with TRBD2. The germline gives CDR1 DFQATT, CDR2 SNEGSKA (reference sequence). This CDR3 is built from 14 residues. After removal of 5 bases from V and 4 bases from J, the junction contained 7 bases not matched to a gene. The CDR3 sequence is CSAPPGGGYNEQFF. CDR3 DNA: TGCAGTGCTCCTCCCGGCGGGGGGTACAATGAGCAGTTCTTC.

This chain connects TRBV3-1 to TRBJ1-1; D gene unclear. This CDR3 has 12 residues. The V gene lost 8 bases and the J gene lost 5 bases, with 12 bases spanning the gap. Germline V gene sequence: CDR1 LGHDT, CDR2 YNNKEL (reference sequence). CDR3 residues: CASGRLGTEAFF. The CDR3 nucleotides read TGTGCCAGCGGCCGCCTGGGGACTGAAGCTTTCTTT.

The chain carries TRBV27 and TRBJ2-5; D is ambiguous. Judging by the DNA end, TRBJ2-4 fits better; the J call may be wrong. The germline gives CDR1 MNHEY, CDR2 SMNVEV (reference sequence). The CDR3 runs to 11 residues. CDR3 loop: CASTFQNIQYF. In nucleotides, the CDR3 is TGTGCCAGCACCTTCCAAAACATTCAGTACTTC.

The V call is TRBV3-1, the J call TRBJ1-2; 8 bases fit TRBD1. In germline, CDR1 is LGHDT, CDR2 YNNKEL (reference sequence). The V and J ends lost 4 bases and 7 bases, in that order; junction bases with no gene match: 8. The CDR3 totals 14 residues. The CDR3 DNA follows: TGTGCCAGCAGCCTCGGACAGGGCCAGGGTGGCTACACCTTC. This codes for CASSLGQGQGGYTF.

With regard to this clonotype: At one end the junction does not follow the germline gene, possibly because of a read error. The chain carries TRBV10-3 and TRBJ2-1; D possibly corresponds to TRBD1 (5 bases). The germline CDR1 and CDR2 sequences are ENHRY and SYGVKD. This CDR3 contains 15 residues. As DNA, the CDR3 is TGTGCCATTAGTGAAGGGTCAGGGCGGTACAATGAGCAGTTCTTC. It yields the protein CAISEGSGRYNEQFF.

A note on this clonotype: One junction end does not reproduce the germline sequence, and a read error may be involved. V usage is TRBV2 and J usage is TRBJ2-7; D gene ambiguous. CDR1 and CDR2 from the germline V gene are SNHLY and FYNNEI. The CDR3 covers 15 residues. The CDR3 here is CAGSLAWGSGYEQYF. DNA for the CDR3: TGTGCCGGCAGCCTTGCTTGGGGTTCTGGGTACGAGCAGTACTTC. Based on the CDR3 plus reference TRBV2 and TRBJ2-7, the full variable domain is EPEVTQTPSHQVTQMGQEVILRCVPISNHLYFYWYRQILGQKVEFLVSFYNNEISEKSEIFDDQFSVERPDGSNFTLKIRSTKLEDSAMYFCAGSLAWGSGYEQYFGPGTRLTVT.

This clonotype turned up a few times. This chain connects TRBV27 to TRBJ2-7; D gene unclear. CDR1 is MNHEY and CDR2 is SMNVEV in the germline V gene (reference sequence). This CDR3 comprises 16 residues. The V gene lost 2 bases and the J gene lost 0 bases, with 14 bases spanning the gap. CDR3 protein: CASSLQHPARSYEQYF. For the CDR3, the DNA is TGTGCCAGCAGTTTACAGCATCCAGCGCGCTCCTACGAGCAGTACTTC.

This clonotype was detected a few times. The rearrangement joins TRBV28 to TRBJ2-2; D is uncertain. Trimming stripped 0 bases from V and 5 bases from J, with 4 bases between. The CDR3 has 13 residues. Germline V gives CDR1 MDHEN, CDR2 SYDVKM. The CDR3, as DNA: TGTGCCAGCAGTTTATGGGTTACCGGGGAGCTGTTTTTT. Protein: CASSLWVTGELFF.

There are a few counts of this clonotype. CDR3 bases: TGCGCCAGCAGGGGGACTAGTCCCAGCTCCTACGAGCAGTACTTC. Amino acids: CASRGTSPSSYEQYF. This sequence joins TRBV10-2 and TRBJ2-7, with 8 bases lining up with TRBD2. Per the germline V gene, CDR1 is WSHSY and CDR2 is SAAADI. Unmatched junction bases numbered 7, after V lost 6 bases and J lost 0 bases. This CDR3 contains 15 residues.

The J gene is TRBJ2-1, the V gene TRBV6-1; TRBD2 matches 10 bases. This CDR3 is 17 amino acids long. V was pared by 0 bases and J by 7 bases, with 9 bases of the junction left unmatched. Per the germline V gene, CDR1 is MNHNS and CDR2 is SASEGT. For the CDR3, the DNA is TGTGCCAGCAGTGAAGCCCCAAGCGGGAGGGCGAGGAATGAGCAGTTCTTC. Amino acid sequence: CASSEAPSGRARNEQFF.

J is TRBJ1-1 and V is TRBV21-1; the table calls TRBD1, which could not be checked here. TRBV21-1 is a documented pseudogene. The CDR3 runs to 15 residues. In nucleotides, the CDR3 is TGTGCCAGCAGCCCCCAGACAGTCCTTAACACTGAAGCTTTCTTT. Encoded protein: CASSPQTVLNTEAFF.

This clonotype was observed a few times. The chain is built from TRBV15 and TRBJ2-7; tentatively, D is TRBD2 (5 bases). Germline V gives CDR1 LNHNV, CDR2 YYDKDF (reference sequence). CDR3 length: 19 residues. The V gene lost 0 bases and the J gene lost 4 bases, with 25 bases spanning the gap. CDR3 loop: CATSREREYGQASWYEQYF. In nucleotides, the CDR3 is TGTGCCACCAGCAGAGAGAGGGAATACGGGCAGGCCTCTTGGTACGAGCAGTACTTC.

The chain is built from TRBV6-5 and TRBJ2-7; 7 nucleotides line up with TRBD1. Germline assignment: CDR1 MNHEY and CDR2 SVGAGI. This CDR3 region has 12 residues. Losses at the gene ends were 7 bases for V and 5 bases for J; bases not matched to a gene: 5. The CDR3 nucleotides read TGTGCCAGCACCGACAGGGCGCACGAGCAGTACTTC. It yields the protein CASTDRAHEQYF.

V and J are TRBV6-4 and TRBJ1-4; 9 bases fit TRBD1. The J segment lost 2 bases and the V segment lost 6 bases, leaving 13 bases of the junction unmatched. From germline, CDR1 is MRHNA and CDR2 SNTAGT. This CDR3 spans 18 amino acids. CDR3: CASSSSGQGFRTNEKLFF. The DNA of the CDR3 is TGTGCCAGCAGCTCCTCGGGACAGGGATTTAGGACTAATGAAAAACTGTTTTTT.

The V and J genes are TRBV3-1 and TRBJ2-5, with unresolved D. Trimming took off 4 bases at V and 1 base at J, with 16 bases between the two ends. Germline CDR1 reads LGHDT; CDR2 reads YNNKEL (reference sequence). The CDR3 spans 16 residues. For the CDR3, the DNA is TGTGCCAGCAGCCTCAGGCATCGGGTGTTCCAAGAGACCCAGTACTTC. As protein: CASSLRHRVFQETQYF.

This clonotype was counted a few times. The V and J genes are TRBV24-1 and TRBJ2-7; D unresolved. Between the trimmed V and J ends, which lost 4 bases and 0 bases, there was a span of 9 bases. This CDR3 has 14 residues. Germline V gene lookup returns CDR1 KGHDR and CDR2 SFDVKD. CDR3 residues: CATSDYPISYEQYF. CDR3 coding DNA: TGTGCCACCAGTGACTACCCCATCTCCTACGAGCAGTACTTC.

This chain connects TRBV19 to TRBJ1-5, with D hard to call. CDR1 and CDR2 (germline): LNHDA, SQIVND (reference sequence). V was shortened by 3 bases and J by 3 bases, with 12 bases between the two germline ends. The CDR3 loop spans 15 amino acids. The CDR3 sequence: CASSMGSQHNQPQHF. The DNA for the CDR3 is TGTGCCAGTAGTATGGGCTCTCAGCACAATCAGCCCCAGCATTTT.

This chain's CDR3 is CSASRDSNTEAFF. In nucleotides, the CDR3 is TGCAGTGCTTCCCGTGACAGTAACACTGAAGCTTTCTTT. The chain combines TRBV20-1 with TRBJ1-1; D might be TRBD1 (5 bases). The CDR3 has 13 amino acids. V was trimmed by 5 bases and J by 2 bases, leaving 12 bases between them. Germline V gene data show CDR1 as DFQATT and CDR2 as SNEGSKA (reference sequence).

This clonotype appeared a few times. The chain links TRBV29-1 to TRBJ2-7; unclear D gene. The CDR3 spans 13 residues. Germline CDR1 is SQVTM and CDR2 is ANQGSEA. CDR3 sequence: CSIKHSANYEQYF. Here the CDR3 DNA reads TGCAGTATAAAACACAGTGCCAACTACGAGCAGTACTTC.

CDR3 nucleotide sequence: TGTGCCACCAGACTGACAGGGGCCACTGAAGCTTTCTTT. Translation gives CATRLTGATEAFF. This rearrangement joins TRBV24-1 to TRBJ1-1; 8 bases are a match to TRBD1. V was pared by 7 bases and J by 4 bases, with 4 bases of the junction left unmatched. Looked up from germline, CDR1 is KGHDR and CDR2 is SFDVKD. The CDR3 loop spans 13 amino acids.

The rearrangement joins TRBV27 to TRBJ2-7; 12 nucleotides agree with TRBD2. Germline V gene lookup returns CDR1 MNHEY and CDR2 SMNVEV (reference sequence). The CDR3 spans 17 residues. J lost 0 bases, V lost 5 bases, and 8 bases had no gene match. CDR3 coding DNA: TGTGCCAGCAGTATACTGACTAGCGGGGGCCGCTCCTACGAGCAGTACTTC. Translation gives CASSILTSGGRSYEQYF.

A few counts support this clonotype. The gene calls are TRBV27 and TRBJ1-5; 7 bases align to TRBD1. The V gene end was trimmed by 4 bases and the J gene end by 4 bases; junction bases not matched to a gene: 4. The CDR3 has 14 amino acids. The germline CDR1 and CDR2 sequences are MNHEY and SMNVEV (reference sequence). This CDR3 reads CASSSGGWNQPQHF. The CDR3 DNA reads as TGTGCCAGCAGTTCAGGGGGTTGGAATCAGCCCCAGCATTTT.